These T cell receptor beta chains were read from a single sample in a study of long-term antiretroviral therapy in people with HIV. The data were produced by immunoSEQ multiplex PCR, yet TCRdb's version contains in-frame clones alone and is incomplete. The sample includes around 15,000 clones, around 80% of them seen just once. Sequencing used unsorted PBMCs, obtained 0.1 years after starting antiretroviral therapy. The source of these receptors is a man younger than 35 with HIV. CDR3s include the opening cysteine and the closing phenylalanine or tryptophan. A D gene is named only where the DNA matches it firmly. Only some rows state a clone size, as once, few, many or a class for expanded clones.

abundance: -; d_gene: -; j_gene: TRBJ2-7; v_gene: TRBV4-2; CDR3aa: CASSKLQGGGDYEQYF; CDR3nt: TGTGCCAGCAGCAAGTTACAGGGAGGGGGTGACTACGAGCAGTACTTC
abundance: -; d_gene: -; j_gene: TRBJ2-2; v_gene: TRBV5-1; CDR3aa: CASSLTGMNTGELFF; CDR3nt: TGCGCCAGCAGCTTAACAGGGATGAACACCGGGGAGCTGTTTTTT
abundance: -; d_gene: TRBD1; j_gene: TRBJ2-2; v_gene: TRBV4-3; CDR3aa: CASSQNPGQGAGELFF; CDR3nt: TGCGCCAGCAGCCAGAATCCGGGACAGGGGGCCGGGGAGCTGTTTTTT
abundance: -; d_gene: -; j_gene: TRBJ2-1; v_gene: TRBV5-6; CDR3aa: CASSLDHEQFF; CDR3nt: TGTGCCAGCAGCTTGGACCATGAGCAGTTCTTC
abundance: -; d_gene: -; j_gene: TRBJ2-1; v_gene: TRBV19; CDR3aa: CASSMAPSSYNEQFF; CDR3nt: TGTGCCAGTAGTATGGCCCCGAGCTCCTACAATGAGCAGTTCTTC
abundance: -; d_gene: -; j_gene: TRBJ2-5; v_gene: TRBV7-9; CDR3aa: CASSPSDREEETQYF; CDR3nt: TGTGCCAGCAGCCCCTCAGACAGGGAGGAAGAGACCCAGTACTTC
abundance: -; d_gene: -; j_gene: TRBJ2-3; v_gene: TRBV15; CDR3aa: CATSNGPTDTQYF; CDR3nt: TGTGCCACCAGCAACGGTCCAACAGATACGCAGTATTTT
abundance: -; d_gene: -; j_gene: TRBJ1-2; v_gene: TRBV6-5; CDR3aa: CASGNRENYGYTF; CDR3nt: TGTGCCAGCGGAAACAGGGAGAATTATGGCTACACCTTC
abundance: -; d_gene: -; j_gene: TRBJ2-7; v_gene: TRBV12-2; CDR3aa: CASRLVPGRDPYEQYF; CDR3nt: TGTGCAAGTCGCTTAGTACCAGGCAGGGACCCCTACGAGCAGTACTTC
abundance: -; d_gene: TRBD1; j_gene: TRBJ2-7; v_gene: TRBV4-1; CDR3aa: CASSVPGQGFPYEQYF; CDR3nt: TGCGCCAGCAGTGTCCCGGGACAGGGGTTTCCCTACGAGCAGTACTTC
abundance: -; d_gene: TRBD1; j_gene: TRBJ2-6; v_gene: TRBV10-3; CDR3aa: CAIRPGQGFSGANVLTF; CDR3nt: TGTGCCATCAGGCCGGGACAGGGGTTTTCTGGGGCCAACGTCCTGACTTTC
abundance: few; d_gene: -; j_gene: TRBJ1-4; v_gene: TRBV14; CDR3aa: CASSQAIGAGDEKLFF; CDR3nt: TGTGCCAGCAGCCAGGCTATAGGGGCCGGCGATGAAAAACTGTTTTTT
abundance: -; d_gene: TRBD2; j_gene: TRBJ2-7; v_gene: TRBV19; CDR3aa: CASSGTSGYEQYF; CDR3nt: TGTGCCAGTAGTGGGACTAGCGGTTACGAGCAGTACTTC
abundance: -; d_gene: -; j_gene: TRBJ1-4; v_gene: TRBV2; CDR3aa: CASWRGKTVFF; CDR3nt: TGTGCCTCCTGGAGGGGAAAAACGGTGTTTTTT
abundance: -; d_gene: TRBD2; j_gene: TRBJ2-3; v_gene: TRBV29-1; CDR3aa: CSVEVAGGTDTQYF; CDR3nt: TGCAGCGTTGAGGTGGCGGGGGGAACAGATACGCAGTATTTT
abundance: -; d_gene: -; j_gene: TRBJ2-1; v_gene: TRBV14; CDR3aa: CASSQVGGGPEQFF; CDR3nt: TGTGCCAGCAGCCAAGTAGGGGGGGGCCCTGAGCAGTTCTTC
abundance: once; d_gene: TRBD2; j_gene: TRBJ2-1; v_gene: TRBV7-3; CDR3aa: CASSPQGGGEQFF; CDR3nt: TGTGCCAGCAGCCCCCAGGGTGGGGGGGAACAGTTCTTC
abundance: -; d_gene: -; j_gene: TRBJ2-7; v_gene: TRBV30; CDR3aa: CAWRTGGAAYEQYF; CDR3nt: TGTGCCTGGAGAACGGGGGGCGCCGCCTACGAGCAGTACTTC
abundance: few; d_gene: -; j_gene: TRBJ1-5; v_gene: TRBV6-5; CDR3aa: CASRSTQGSNQPQHF; CDR3nt: TGTGCCAGCAGAAGTACACAGGGAAGCAATCAGCCCCAGCATTTT
abundance: -; d_gene: -; j_gene: TRBJ2-3; v_gene: TRBV9; CDR3aa: CASSVGGFNSLTDTQYF; CDR3nt: TGTGCCAGCAGCGTAGGTGGCTTCAATTCACTCACAGATACGCAGTATTTT
abundance: -; d_gene: -; j_gene: TRBJ2-5; v_gene: TRBV30; CDR3aa: CAWGPGRETQYF; CDR3nt: TGTGCCTGGGGTCCAGGGCGTGAGACCCAGTACTTC
abundance: once; d_gene: TRBD1; j_gene: TRBJ1-2; v_gene: TRBV18; CDR3aa: CASSDSGPPGQGVYGYTF; CDR3nt: TGTGCCAGCTCGGACAGCGGGCCACCGGGACAGGGGGTCTATGGCTACACCTTC
abundance: medium-sized; d_gene: -; j_gene: TRBJ1-1; v_gene: TRBV14; CDR3aa: CASSPGGALGTEAFF; CDR3nt: TGTGCCAGCAGCCCCGGTGGGGCCCTGGGGACTGAAGCTTTCTTT
abundance: -; d_gene: -; j_gene: TRBJ2-1; v_gene: TRBV7-9; CDR3aa: CASSLVPGDGNEQFF; CDR3nt: TGTGCCAGCAGCTTAGTACCAGGGGATGGGAATGAGCAGTTCTTC
abundance: -; d_gene: -; j_gene: TRBJ1-5; v_gene: TRBV7-2; CDR3aa: CASSYNRVQPQHF; CDR3nt: TGTGCCAGCAGCTATAACCGGGTTCAGCCCCAGCATTTT
abundance: -; d_gene: TRBD1; j_gene: TRBJ2-5; v_gene: TRBV7-7; CDR3aa: CASSLDRDPGETQYF; CDR3nt: TGTGCTAGCAGCCTGGACAGGGATCCGGGGGAGACCCAGTACTTC
abundance: -; d_gene: -; j_gene: TRBJ2-7; v_gene: TRBV9; CDR3aa: CASSPRGVGAVFEQYF; CDR3nt: TGTGCCAGCAGCCCCCGAGGGGTGGGGGCGGTATTTGAGCAGTACTTC
abundance: -; d_gene: -; j_gene: TRBJ2-3; v_gene: TRBV5-1; CDR3aa: CASSPTPLTSTDTQYF; CDR3nt: TGCGCCAGCAGCCCCACTCCCCTGACTAGCACAGATACGCAGTATTTT
abundance: -; d_gene: TRBD2; j_gene: TRBJ2-3; v_gene: TRBV7-2; CDR3aa: CASSLGIGGFTDTQYF; CDR3nt: TGTGCCAGCAGCTTAGGAATCGGGGGGTTCACAGATACGCAGTATTTT
abundance: -; d_gene: TRBD1; j_gene: TRBJ1-1; v_gene: TRBV10-3; CDR3aa: CAISEPWTGRNTEAFF; CDR3nt: TGTGCCATCAGTGAGCCCTGGACAGGGAGGAACACTGAAGCTTTCTTT
abundance: few; d_gene: -; j_gene: TRBJ2-1; v_gene: TRBV7-6; CDR3aa: CASSSQGSGWGHNEQFF; CDR3nt: TGTGCCAGCAGCTCGCAGGGGTCGGGCTGGGGCCACAATGAGCAGTTCTTC
abundance: once; d_gene: -; j_gene: TRBJ1-3; v_gene: TRBV6-1; CDR3aa: CASSSRAGNTIYF; CDR3nt: TGTGCCAGCAGTAGCAGGGCCGGAAACACCATATATTTT
abundance: once; d_gene: -; j_gene: TRBJ1-4; v_gene: TRBV27; CDR3aa: CASSLRSGFPNEKLFF; CDR3nt: TGTGCCAGCAGTTTGCGGTCGGGGTTCCCTAATGAAAAACTGTTTTTT
abundance: -; d_gene: -; j_gene: TRBJ2-5; v_gene: TRBV2; CDR3aa: CASGVRDYQETQYF; CDR3nt: TGTGCCAGCGGGGTGAGGGACTACCAAGAGACCCAGTACTTC
abundance: few; d_gene: TRBD2; j_gene: TRBJ2-7; v_gene: TRBV27; CDR3aa: CASSVTSGRRGEQYF; CDR3nt: TGTGCCAGCAGTGTTACTAGCGGTAGACGGGGGGAGCAGTACTTC
abundance: few; d_gene: -; j_gene: TRBJ1-5; v_gene: TRBV6-5; CDR3aa: CASRAKKGQPQHF; CDR3nt: TGTGCCAGCAGGGCTAAGAAGGGGCAGCCCCAGCATTTT
abundance: -; d_gene: -; j_gene: TRBJ2-7; v_gene: TRBV11-3; CDR3aa: CASSLGGTDEQYF; CDR3nt: TGTGCCAGCAGCTTAGGGGGGACGGACGAGCAGTACTTC
abundance: -; d_gene: TRBD2; j_gene: TRBJ2-1; v_gene: TRBV5-4; CDR3aa: CASSSVKREGSYNEQFF; CDR3nt: TGTGCCAGCAGCAGCGTCAAGCGGGAGGGGTCCTACAATGAGCAGTTCTTC
abundance: -; d_gene: -; j_gene: TRBJ1-4; v_gene: TRBV10-3; CDR3aa: CAISDTGSLGRVEKLFF; CDR3nt: TGTGCCATCAGTGACACAGGGAGCCTCGGAAGGGTTGAAAAACTGTTTTTT
abundance: few; d_gene: -; j_gene: TRBJ2-7; v_gene: TRBV9; CDR3aa: CASSVGSSGTYEQYF; CDR3nt: TGTGCCAGCAGCGTAGGGTCCAGCGGCACATACGAGCAGTACTTC
abundance: -; d_gene: TRBD2; j_gene: TRBJ2-3; v_gene: TRBV14; CDR3aa: CASSLDAGLALDTQYF; CDR3nt: TGTGCCAGCAGCCTAGACGCGGGACTAGCCCTCGATACGCAGTATTTT
abundance: -; d_gene: -; j_gene: TRBJ2-1; v_gene: TRBV19; CDR3aa: CASSIPARLNEQFF; CDR3nt: TGTGCCAGTAGTATTCCTGCTAGACTTAATGAGCAGTTCTTC
abundance: few; d_gene: -; j_gene: TRBJ2-2; v_gene: TRBV9; CDR3aa: CASSGLNTGELFF; CDR3nt: TGTGCCAGCAGCGGACTGAACACCGGGGAGCTGTTTTTT
abundance: -; d_gene: -; j_gene: TRBJ2-5; v_gene: TRBV5-1; CDR3aa: CASSLGRQVQETQYF; CDR3nt: TGCGCCAGCAGCTTGGGGAGACAGGTCCAAGAGACCCAGTACTTC
abundance: -; d_gene: TRBD2; j_gene: TRBJ2-1; v_gene: TRBV10-2; CDR3aa: CASSEIAGEKNEQFF; CDR3nt: TGCGCCAGCAGTGAGATAGCGGGAGAAAAGAATGAGCAGTTCTTC